Each of the 6 T cell receptor beta chains below was sequenced from the same sample in a study of blood T cell repertoires in COVID-19. The table came from immunoSEQ multiplex PCR; TCRdb's copy has only in-frame clones and leaves some out. The sample has approximately 25,000 clones, approximately 72% seen once. Material: peripheral blood. The receptors were sampled from an elderly woman with acute or convalescent COVID-19.

This clone showed up just a few times. CDR3 protein: CASSGDFRGYTF. The CDR3 nucleotides read TGTGCCAGCAGTGGGGACTTCCGGGGCTACACCTTC. The chain couples TRBV12-3 or TRBV12-4 to TRBJ1-2, with a possible D match to TRBD1 (5 bases). Trimming cost V 5 bases and J 8 bases, with 12 bases left between them. The CDR3 has 12 amino acids.

J is TRBJ1-2 and V is TRBV20-1, with 9 bases aligning to TRBD1. V lost 3 bases, J lost 6 bases, and 8 bases stayed unmatched. This CDR3 is built from 14 residues. Germline-derived CDR1 and CDR2 are DFQATT and SNEGSKA (reference sequence). CDR3 residues: CSASVGQGYNGYTF. The CDR3 nucleotides are TGCAGTGCTAGTGTGGGACAGGGCTACAATGGCTACACCTTC.

V gene TRBV5-1 combines with J gene TRBJ2-6, with 8 bases that match TRBD1. Trimming at V came to 3 bases and at J to 0 bases, leaving 8 bases not matched to a gene. The CDR3 length is 18 residues. Germline assignment: CDR1 SGHRS and CDR2 YFSETQ. The DNA of the CDR3 is TGCGCCAGCAGCTCATGGAGCCAGGGGGCCTCTGGGGCCAACGTCCTGACTTTC. It is translated as CASSSWSQGASGANVLTF.

The V gene is TRBV2, the J gene TRBJ2-1, with 14 bases matching TRBD2. Germline V gene lookup returns CDR1 SNHLY and CDR2 FYNNEI. J gave up 4 bases and V 6 bases, and 8 bases lay outside the gene matches. This CDR3 has 17 residues. In DNA form, the CDR3 reads TGTGCCAGCAGGGGGACTAGCGGGAGTAGGAAGTACAATGAGCAGTTCTTC. Amino acids: CASRGTSGSRKYNEQFF.

The chain employs TRBV6-2 or TRBV6-3 and TRBJ2-1; D possibly corresponds to TRBD1 (5 bases). CDR1 and CDR2 from the germline V gene are MNHEY and SVGEGT. There are 14 residues in the CDR3. V was clipped by 5 bases and J by 2 bases, with 10 bases between them. The CDR3 loop reads CASSRQIPYNEQFF. DNA of the CDR3: TGTGCCAGCAGTAGACAGATCCCCTACAATGAGCAGTTCTTC.

This clone was counted a single time. The gene calls are TRBV27 and TRBJ2-2, with D possibly matching TRBD2 (5 bases). Germline V gives CDR1 MNHEY, CDR2 SMNVEV (reference sequence). V lost 2 bases to trimming and J lost 6 bases, with 10 bases between them. This CDR3 spans 14 amino acids. CDR3 loop: CASSLTFGAGELFF. CDR3 sequence (DNA): TGTGCCAGCAGTTTAACGTTCGGGGCCGGGGAGCTGTTTTTT.